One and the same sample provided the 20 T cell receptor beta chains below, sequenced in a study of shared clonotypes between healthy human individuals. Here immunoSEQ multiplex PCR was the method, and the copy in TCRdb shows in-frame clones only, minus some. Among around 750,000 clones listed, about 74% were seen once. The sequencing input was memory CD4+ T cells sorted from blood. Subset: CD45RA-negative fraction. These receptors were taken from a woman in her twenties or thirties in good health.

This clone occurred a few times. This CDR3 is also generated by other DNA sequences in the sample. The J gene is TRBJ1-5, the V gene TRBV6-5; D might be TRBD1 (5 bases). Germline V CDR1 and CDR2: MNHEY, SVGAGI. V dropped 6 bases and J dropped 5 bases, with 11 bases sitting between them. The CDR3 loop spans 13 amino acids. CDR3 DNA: TGTGCCAGCAGCCCTACAGGTTATCAGCCCCAGCATTTT. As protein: CASSPTGYQPQHF.

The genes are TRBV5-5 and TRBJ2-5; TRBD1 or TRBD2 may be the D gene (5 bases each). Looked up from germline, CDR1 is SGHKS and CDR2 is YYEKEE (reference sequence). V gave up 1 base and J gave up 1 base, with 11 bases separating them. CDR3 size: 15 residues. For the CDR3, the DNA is TGTGCCAGCAGCTTGAGAGTTGGGGGCCAAGAGACCCAGTACTTC. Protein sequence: CASSLRVGGQETQYF.

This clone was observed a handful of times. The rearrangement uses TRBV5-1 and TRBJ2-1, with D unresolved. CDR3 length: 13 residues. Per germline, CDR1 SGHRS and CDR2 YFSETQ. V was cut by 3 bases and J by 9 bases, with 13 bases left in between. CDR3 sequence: CASSSAGSGEQFF. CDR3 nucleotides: TGCGCCAGCAGCTCCGCAGGCTCTGGTGAGCAGTTCTTC.

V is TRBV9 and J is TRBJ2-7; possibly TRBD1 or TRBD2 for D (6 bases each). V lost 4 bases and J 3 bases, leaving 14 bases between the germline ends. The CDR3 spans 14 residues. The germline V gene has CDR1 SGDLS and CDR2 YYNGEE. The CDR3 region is CASSLRQDYYEQYF. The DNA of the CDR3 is TGTGCCAGCAGCCTTAGACAGGACTACTACGAGCAGTACTTC.

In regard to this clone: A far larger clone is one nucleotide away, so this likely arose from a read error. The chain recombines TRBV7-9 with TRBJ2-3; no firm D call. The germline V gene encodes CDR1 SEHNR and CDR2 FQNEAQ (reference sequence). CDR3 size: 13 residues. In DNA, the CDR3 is TGTGCCAGCAGCGTAGCTAGCACAGATACGCAGTATTTT. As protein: CASSVASTDTQYF.

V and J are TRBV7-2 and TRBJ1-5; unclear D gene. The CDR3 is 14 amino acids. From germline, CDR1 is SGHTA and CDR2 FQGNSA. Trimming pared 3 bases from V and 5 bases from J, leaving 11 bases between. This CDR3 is CASSLKGTDQPQHF. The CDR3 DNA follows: TGTGCCAGCAGCTTGAAGGGTACGGATCAGCCCCAGCATTTT.

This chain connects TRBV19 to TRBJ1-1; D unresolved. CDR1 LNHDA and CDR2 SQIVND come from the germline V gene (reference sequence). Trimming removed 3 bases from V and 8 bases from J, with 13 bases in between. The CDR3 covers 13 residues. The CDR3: CASSISPLGEAFF. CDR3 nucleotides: TGTGCCAGTAGTATTTCCCCACTAGGAGAAGCTTTCTTT.

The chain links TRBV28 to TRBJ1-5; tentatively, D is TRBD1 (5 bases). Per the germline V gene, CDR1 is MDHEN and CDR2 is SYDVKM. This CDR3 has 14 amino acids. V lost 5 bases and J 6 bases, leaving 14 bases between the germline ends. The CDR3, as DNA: TGTGCCAGCAGTACCTCGGGGGGGAGTCAGCCCCAGCATTTT. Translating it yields CASSTSGGSQPQHF.

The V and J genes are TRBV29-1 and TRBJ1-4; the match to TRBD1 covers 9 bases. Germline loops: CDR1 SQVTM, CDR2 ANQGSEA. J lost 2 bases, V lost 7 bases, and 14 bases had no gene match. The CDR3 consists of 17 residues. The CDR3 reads CSARVGTGGSTNEKLFF. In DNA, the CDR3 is TGCAGCGCGAGGGTGGGAACAGGGGGCAGCACTAATGAAAAACTGTTTTTT.

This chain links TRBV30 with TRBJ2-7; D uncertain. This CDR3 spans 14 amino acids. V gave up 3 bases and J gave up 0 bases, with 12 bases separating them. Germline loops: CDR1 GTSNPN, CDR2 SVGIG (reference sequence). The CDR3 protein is CAWRVRAFSYEQYF. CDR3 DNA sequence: TGTGCCTGGAGGGTCCGGGCCTTCTCCTACGAGCAGTACTTC. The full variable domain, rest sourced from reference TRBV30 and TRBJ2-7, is SQTIHQWPATLVQPVGSPLSLECTVEGTSNPNLYWYRQAAGRGLQLLFYSVGIGQISSEVPQNLSASRPQDRQFILSSKKLLLSDSGFYLCAWRVRAFSYEQYFGPGTRLTVT.

The CDR3 is CASSLSGVSTDTQYF. CDR3 in DNA: TGCGCCAGCAGCCTTAGCGGGGTTAGCACAGATACGCAGTATTTT. The chain is built from TRBV5-1 and TRBJ2-3; 8 bases agree with TRBD2. Germline values: CDR1 SGHRS, CDR2 YFSETQ. The CDR3 consists of 15 residues. The V and J ends lost 4 bases and 0 bases, in that order; junction bases with no gene match: 4.

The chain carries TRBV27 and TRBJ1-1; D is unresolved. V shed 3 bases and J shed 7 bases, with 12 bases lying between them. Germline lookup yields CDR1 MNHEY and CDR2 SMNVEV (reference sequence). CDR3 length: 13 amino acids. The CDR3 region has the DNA TGTGCCAGCAGTTTGCATGTGGCAGTTGAAGCTTTCTTT. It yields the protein CASSLHVAVEAFF.

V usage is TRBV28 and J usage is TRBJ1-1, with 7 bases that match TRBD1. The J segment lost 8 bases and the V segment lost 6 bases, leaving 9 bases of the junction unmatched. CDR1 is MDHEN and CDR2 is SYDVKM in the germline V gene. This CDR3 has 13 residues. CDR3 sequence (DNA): TGTGCCAGCAGGGGACAGCTTTATGGCGAAGCTTTCTTT. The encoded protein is CASRGQLYGEAFF.

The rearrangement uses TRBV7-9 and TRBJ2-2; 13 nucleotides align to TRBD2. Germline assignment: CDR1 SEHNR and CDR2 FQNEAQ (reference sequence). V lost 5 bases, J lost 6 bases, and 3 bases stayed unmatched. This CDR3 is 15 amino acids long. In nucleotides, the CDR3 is TGTGCCAGCAGCCAGGGACTAGCGGGATCCGGGGAGCTGTTTTTT. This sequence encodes CASSQGLAGSGELFF.

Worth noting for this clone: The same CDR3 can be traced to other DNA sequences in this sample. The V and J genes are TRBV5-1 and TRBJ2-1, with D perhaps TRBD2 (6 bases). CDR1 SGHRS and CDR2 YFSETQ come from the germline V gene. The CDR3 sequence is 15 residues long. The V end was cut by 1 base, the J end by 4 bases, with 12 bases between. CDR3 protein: CASSLSSGGYNEQFF. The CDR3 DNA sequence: TGCGCCAGCAGCTTGAGTAGCGGAGGTTACAATGAGCAGTTCTTC.

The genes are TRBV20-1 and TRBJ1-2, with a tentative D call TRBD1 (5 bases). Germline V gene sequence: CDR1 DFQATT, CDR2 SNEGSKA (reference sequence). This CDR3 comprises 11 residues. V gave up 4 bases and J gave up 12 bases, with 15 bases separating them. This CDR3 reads CSANPGRDHTF. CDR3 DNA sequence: TGCAGTGCTAACCCCGGGAGGGACCACACCTTC.

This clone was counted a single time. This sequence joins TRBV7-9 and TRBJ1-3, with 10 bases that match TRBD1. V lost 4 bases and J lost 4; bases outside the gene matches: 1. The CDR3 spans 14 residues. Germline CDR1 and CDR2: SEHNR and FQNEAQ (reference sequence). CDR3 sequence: CASSSTGGGNTIYF. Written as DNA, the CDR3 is TGTGCCAGCAGCTCGACAGGGGGCGGAAACACCATATATTTT. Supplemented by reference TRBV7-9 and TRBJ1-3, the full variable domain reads DTGVSQNPRHKITKRGQNVTFRCDPISEHNRLYWYRQTLGQGPEFLTYFQNEAQLEKSRLLSDRFSAERPKGSFSTLEIQRTEQGDSAMYLCASSSTGGGNTIYFGEGSWLTVV.

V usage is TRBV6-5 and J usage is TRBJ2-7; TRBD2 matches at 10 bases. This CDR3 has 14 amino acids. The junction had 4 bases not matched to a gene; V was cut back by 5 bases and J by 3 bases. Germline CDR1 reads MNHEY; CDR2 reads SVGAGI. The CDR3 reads CASSTASGSYEQYF. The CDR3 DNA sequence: TGTGCCAGCAGTACGGCTAGCGGGAGCTACGAGCAGTACTTC.

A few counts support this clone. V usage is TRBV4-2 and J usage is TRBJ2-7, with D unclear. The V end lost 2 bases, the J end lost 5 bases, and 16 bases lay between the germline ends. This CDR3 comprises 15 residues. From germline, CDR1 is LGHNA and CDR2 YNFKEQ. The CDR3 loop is CASSQSGLTYHEQYF. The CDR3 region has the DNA TGTGCCAGCAGCCAATCAGGTCTAACGTACCACGAGCAGTACTTC.

The CDR3 sequence: CASSLPNRLAGVTDTQYF. The CDR3 DNA reads TGTGCCAGCAGCCTACCAAACCGACTAGCGGGTGTCACAGATACGCAGTATTTT. The chain has TRBV7-2 and TRBJ2-3; 10 bases are shared with TRBD2. The CDR3 totals 18 residues. Germline lookup yields CDR1 SGHTA and CDR2 FQGNSA. V lost 5 bases to trimming and J lost 2 bases; unmatched junction nucleotides: 13.